These 26 T cell receptor beta chains came from one sample sequenced in a study of siplizumab effects on memory and regulatory T cells. Sequencing was performed with immunoSEQ multiplex PCR; in TCRdb, only in-frame clones are kept and a portion is missing. This table holds about 69,000 clones, 88% found once. Sequencing used Tregs sorted from blood. These TCRs come from a human donor in good health.

V usage is TRBV27 and J usage is TRBJ2-3, with D possibly matching TRBD2 (6 bases). Trimming took 5 bases from V and 2 from J, leaving 17 bases between them. CDR3 length equals 16 residues. CDR1 MNHEY and CDR2 SMNVEV come from the germline V gene (reference sequence). CDR3 sequence: CASSARLGRLTDTQYF. The DNA of the CDR3 is TGTGCCAGCAGTGCCCGACTAGGAAGACTCACAGATACGCAGTATTTT.

The V call is TRBV19, the J call TRBJ2-1, with 10 nucleotides matching TRBD2. The CDR3 totals 16 residues. With 5 bases clipped from V and 1 base from J, the junction kept 5 bases outside the gene matches. Germline V gene data show CDR1 as LNHDA and CDR2 as SQIVND (reference sequence). CDR3 DNA: TGTGCCAGTAGTTGGCTAGCGGGAGCATCCTACAATGAGCAGTTCTTC. Translated: CASSWLAGASYNEQFF.

This chain connects TRBV19 to TRBJ1-1, with 11 bases identical to TRBD1. The CDR3 is 15 residues long. The V and J ends lost 5 bases and 0 bases, in that order; junction bases with no gene match: 2. CDR1 is LNHDA, CDR2 SQIVND, per germline (reference sequence). This CDR3 is CASSWGQGVNTEAFF. In DNA, the CDR3 is TGTGCCAGTAGTTGGGGACAGGGGGTGAACACTGAAGCTTTCTTT.

The chain recombines TRBV29-1 with TRBJ1-4; D is perhaps TRBD1 (6 bases). Trimming removed 4 bases at V and 11 bases at J, with 14 bases between. The germline gives CDR1 SQVTM, CDR2 ANQGSEA. There are 12 residues in the CDR3. CDR3 bases: TGCAGCGTTGTAGGGGGGGTTGGGAAACTGTTTTTT. Its translation: CSVVGGVGKLFF.

The genes are TRBV27 and TRBJ1-5; D not resolved. The germline V gene has CDR1 MNHEY and CDR2 SMNVEV (reference sequence). The CDR3 is 12 amino acids. Trimming pared 5 bases from V and 3 bases from J, leaving 5 bases between. CDR3 sequence reads: CASSRPNQPQHF. CDR3 nucleotides: TGTGCCAGCAGTAGACCCAATCAGCCCCAGCATTTT.

The V gene is TRBV5-1, the J gene TRBJ1-4, with unresolved D. This CDR3 spans 17 amino acids. CDR1 is SGHRS and CDR2 is YFSETQ in the germline V gene. The germline V and J ends were trimmed by 0 bases and 3 bases, with 15 bases remaining between them. This CDR3 reads CASSLASWDPANEKLFF. CDR3 DNA sequence: TGCGCCAGCAGCTTGGCCTCATGGGATCCGGCTAATGAAAAACTGTTTTTT.

The V and J genes are TRBV7-2 and TRBJ2-5; possibly TRBD2 for D (7 bases). CDR3 size: 15 residues. The ends were cut back, 6 bases at V and 5 bases at J, with 19 bases in the middle. Germline CDR1 SGHTA, CDR2 FQGNSA. DNA for the CDR3: TGTGCCAGCAGTCGGGGGGCGGGAGTGTGGGAGACCCAGTACTTC. It yields the protein CASSRGAGVWETQYF. The variable domain in full, with the rest retrieved from reference TRBV7-2 and TRBJ2-5, is GAGVSQSPSNKVTEKGKDVELRCDPISGHTALYWYRQSLGQGLEFLIYFQGNSAPDKSGLPSDRFSAERTGGSVSTLTIQRTQQEDSAVYLCASSRGAGVWETQYFGPGTRLLVL.

CDR3 region: CATRSPGGVLYQPQHF. The CDR3 nucleotides read TGTGCCACCAGGTCCCCAGGGGGCGTACTTTATCAGCCCCAGCATTTT. The gene calls are TRBV19 and TRBJ1-5; TRBD1 matches at 8 bases. In germline, CDR1 is LNHDA, CDR2 SQIVND (reference sequence). The length of the CDR3 is 16 residues. V was pared by 10 bases and J by 5 bases, with 16 bases of the junction left unmatched.

This chain connects TRBV7-2 to TRBJ2-5; D may be TRBD2 (5 bases). This CDR3 is 14 amino acids long. Trimming took 2 bases from V and 1 from J, leaving 8 bases between them. CDR1 is SGHTA, CDR2 FQGNSA, per germline. CDR3 loop: CASSLRGPQETQYF. CDR3 nucleotides: TGTGCCAGCAGCTTACGCGGGCCCCAAGAGACCCAGTACTTC.

Here the CDR3 reads CASSYRRGGYTF. DNA for the CDR3: TGTGCCAGCAGTTACCGCCGAGGTGGCTACACCTTC. The chain couples TRBV6-5 to TRBJ1-2; D gene ambiguous. CDR1 is MNHEY, CDR2 SVGAGI, per germline. Trimming removed 2 bases from V and 7 bases from J, with 8 bases in between. The CDR3 is made up of 12 amino acids.

This clone has a single count. The chain links TRBV10-3 to TRBJ2-5; TRBD2 matches 16 bases. The length of the CDR3 is 14 residues. The V gene end was trimmed by 6 bases and the J gene end by 5 bases; junction bases not matched to a gene: 0. Germline CDR1 is ENHRY and CDR2 is SYGVKD. The CDR3 nucleotides read TGTGCCATCAGGGGACTAGCGGGAGGGGAGACCCAGTACTTC. It codes for CAIRGLAGGETQYF.

The chain combines TRBV5-1 with TRBJ2-2; D ambiguous. V was trimmed by 1 base and J by 6 bases, leaving 10 bases between them. The CDR3 covers 14 residues. Germline V gene data show CDR1 as SGHRS and CDR2 as YFSETQ. The CDR3 region has the DNA TGCGCCAGCAGCTTGTCTAAGACCCCCGGGGAGCTGTTTTTT. It codes for CASSLSKTPGELFF.

The chain is built from TRBV30 and TRBJ2-3; D tentatively fits TRBD1 or TRBD2 (5 bases each). This CDR3 contains 15 residues. The ends were cut back, 0 bases at V and 6 bases at J, with 16 bases in the middle. The V gene's germline CDR1 is GTSNPN and CDR2 SVGIG (reference sequence). The CDR3 region is CAWSVGLARGDTQYF. The CDR3 DNA reads as TGTGCCTGGAGTGTGGGGCTAGCCCGAGGTGATACGCAGTATTTT.

The V gene is TRBV5-5, the J gene TRBJ2-7; 7 nucleotides align to TRBD1. The CDR3 runs 14 residues. CDR1 and CDR2 (germline): SGHKS, YYEKEE (reference sequence). Trimming cost V 5 bases and J 0 bases; bases outside gene matches: 5. The CDR3 loop reads CASRIQGVSYEQYF. The CDR3 DNA follows: TGTGCCAGCAGAATCCAGGGGGTCTCCTACGAGCAGTACTTC. Filled out from reference TRBV5-5 and TRBJ2-7, the complete variable domain reads DAGVTQSPTHLIKTRGQQVTLRCSPISGHKSVSWYQQVLGQGPQFIFQYYEKEERGRGNFPDRFSARQFPNYSSELNVNALLLGDSALYLCASRIQGVSYEQYFGPGTRLTVT.

This clone appeared a few times. The chain couples TRBV5-1 to TRBJ1-1; D gene uncertain. CDR3 size: 13 residues. With 0 bases removed from V and 5 bases from J, the gap between germline ends came to 8 bases. From germline, CDR1 is SGHRS and CDR2 YFSETQ. The CDR3 loop reads CASSLERRTEAFF. The CDR3, as DNA: TGCGCCAGCAGCTTGGAGAGGAGAACTGAAGCTTTCTTT. Supplemented by reference TRBV5-1 and TRBJ1-1, the full variable domain reads KAGVTQTPRYLIKTRGQQVTLSCSPISGHRSVSWYQQTPGQGLQFLFEYFSETQRNKGNFPGRFSGRQFSNSRSEMNVSTLELGDSALYLCASSLERRTEAFFGQGTRLTVV.

The gene calls are TRBV10-2 and TRBJ2-7; 7 nucleotides agree with TRBD1. The CDR3 has 14 residues. V was clipped by 0 bases and J by 1 base; unmatched bases: 0. Germline CDR1 reads WSHSY; CDR2 reads SAAADI. This CDR3 reads CASSESGQSYEQYF. CDR3 coding DNA: TGCGCCAGCAGTGAGTCGGGACAGTCCTACGAGCAGTACTTC.

This clone has only a few counts. The chain employs TRBV29-1 and TRBJ2-3; 7 bases map to TRBD1. The trim removed 5 bases at V and 3 bases at J, leaving 8 bases unmatched. Looked up from germline, CDR1 is SQVTM and CDR2 is ANQGSEA. The CDR3 contains 14 residues. CDR3 nucleotides: TGCAGCGTTCCCAGACAGGGCTGGACAGATACGCAGTATTTT. As protein: CSVPRQGWTDTQYF.

The chain employs TRBV6-6 and TRBJ2-3; D gene uncertain. CDR1 and CDR2 from the germline V gene are MNHNY and SVGAGI (reference sequence). The CDR3 contains 12 residues. The V end lost 10 bases, the J end lost 7 bases, and 15 bases lay between the germline ends. The CDR3 sequence is CATSPFLHTQYF. CDR3 nucleotides: TGTGCCACCAGCCCTTTCCTTCATACGCAGTATTTT.

Only one count was recorded for this clone. This CDR3 reads CASSRPEGSTDTQYF. As DNA, the CDR3 is TGCGCCAGCAGCCGTCCAGAAGGGTCCACAGATACGCAGTATTTT. The V gene is TRBV5-1, the J gene TRBJ2-3; D unresolved. From germline, CDR1 is SGHRS and CDR2 YFSETQ. Trimming pared 4 bases from V and 2 bases from J, leaving 14 bases between. The CDR3 spans 15 residues. The entire variable domain, with the rest obtained from reference TRBV5-1 and TRBJ2-3, is as follows: KAGVTQTPRYLIKTRGQQVTLSCSPISGHRSVSWYQQTPGQGLQFLFEYFSETQRNKGNFPGRFSGRQFSNSRSEMNVSTLELGDSALYLCASSRPEGSTDTQYFGPGTRLTVL.

The CDR3 spells CASTISDWSSNQPQHF. Written as DNA, the CDR3 is TGTGCCAGCACCATTTCCGACTGGTCTAGCAATCAGCCCCAGCATTTT. The V call is TRBV28, the J call TRBJ1-5; no firm D call. This CDR3 comprises 16 residues. The germline V gene has CDR1 MDHEN and CDR2 SYDVKM. Between the trimmed V and J ends, which lost 7 bases and 0 bases, there was a span of 16 bases.

The V call is TRBV7-8, the J call TRBJ1-2; no firm D call. The CDR3 totals 14 residues. From germline, CDR1 is SGHVS and CDR2 FQNEAQ. With 1 base removed from V and 1 base from J, the gap between germline ends came to 7 bases. Written as DNA, the CDR3 is TGTGCCAGCAGCTTAGACAGCCTTAACTATGGCTACACCTTC. Protein sequence: CASSLDSLNYGYTF. Based on the CDR3 plus reference TRBV7-8 and TRBJ1-2, the full variable domain is GAGVSQSPRYKVAKRGQDVALRCDPISGHVSLFWYQQALGQGPEFLTYFQNEAQLDKSGLPSDRFFAERPEGSVSTLKIQRTQQEDSAVYLCASSLDSLNYGYTFGSGTRLTVV.

V and J are TRBV5-1 and TRBJ2-3; TRBD2 aligns across 7 bases. V lost 5 bases and J lost 6; bases outside the gene matches: 3. Germline CDR1 SGHRS, CDR2 YFSETQ. This CDR3 is 12 amino acids long. The CDR3 sequence: CASSAGGDTQYF. The CDR3 bases are TGCGCCAGCAGTGCCGGGGGGGATACGCAGTATTTT.

In its sample, this clone was seen once. CDR3: CASSGRGRFSETQYF. The CDR3 DNA reads TGTGCCAGCAGCGGCCGGGGGCGATTTTCAGAGACCCAGTACTTC. The chain carries TRBV7-2 and TRBJ2-5; either TRBD1 or TRBD2 may supply D (6 bases each). Trimming shortened V by 5 bases and J by 4 bases, and 17 bases separated the two germline ends. The CDR3 spans 15 residues. Germline V lookup: CDR1 SGHTA, CDR2 FQGNSA.

The gene calls are TRBV15 and TRBJ1-5, with 7 positions matching TRBD1. Germline V gene data show CDR1 as LNHNV and CDR2 as YYDKDF (reference sequence). Losses at the gene ends were 5 bases for V and 7 bases for J; bases not matched to a gene: 11. The CDR3 runs 15 residues. The CDR3 reads CATSAWTGVLQPQHF. The CDR3, as DNA: TGTGCCACCAGCGCTTGGACAGGTGTTTTGCAGCCCCAGCATTTT.

V is TRBV10-3 and J is TRBJ2-2; D is ambiguous. The CDR3 loop spans 11 amino acids. V lost 2 bases and J 6 bases, leaving 1 base between the germline ends. In germline, CDR1 is ENHRY, CDR2 SYGVKD. This CDR3 reads CAISEPGELFF. The CDR3 bases are TGTGCCATCAGTGAGCCCGGGGAGCTGTTTTTT.

V usage is TRBV2 and J usage is TRBJ2-5; 9 nucleotides line up with TRBD2. This CDR3 is built from 15 residues. Germline CDR1 and CDR2: SNHLY and FYNNEI. V was pared by 6 bases and J by 7 bases, with 12 bases of the junction left unmatched. The CDR3 loop reads CASRASRGRAGTQYF. CDR3 coding DNA: TGTGCCAGCAGAGCCTCTCGCGGGAGGGCTGGGACCCAGTACTTC.